The T cell receptor (beta chain) under discussion was sequenced for a study of blood T cell repertoires in COVID-19. Study in general: Acute and convalescent COVID-19 samples came from the United States, Italy and Spain. PBMCs, B-cell-depleted T cells, or T cells were the source of the cDNA or gDNA that made up the material.

Authors' data handling: Cell counts per sample came from amplifying reference gene primers. Using immunoSEQ multiplex PCR, the repertoire was profiled, and TCRdb retains in-frame clones only, with some absent. Clone size and V and J calls were adopted from that table, with D and trimming inferred from the DNA. This sample has under 300,000 clones, with 85% to 90% found just once. Deletions cut 5 bases from V and 8 bases from J, with 24 bases between. Germline V gene lookup returns CDR1 LNHDA and CDR2 SQIVND (reference sequence). The CDR3 has 16 amino acids. This sequence was found in a woman aged 60-70 years with COVID-19, enrolled during active disease. Material for sequencing was peripheral blood. The chain recombines TRBV19 with TRBJ1-2; maybe TRBD1 (5 bases). CDR3 DNA: TGTGCCAGTAGTGCCGGGGGAAGGACGTCCTCGGGAGGCTACACCTTC. Translating gives CASSAGGRTSSGGYTF. Based on the CDR3 plus reference TRBV19 and TRBJ1-2, the full variable domain is DGGITQSPKYLFRKEGQNVTLSCEQNLNHDAMYWYRQDPGQGLRLIYYSQIVNDFQKGDIAEGYSVSREKKESFPLTVTSAQKNPTAFYLCASSAGGRTSSGGYTFGSGTRLTVV.